The T cell receptor (beta chain) under discussion was sequenced for a study of beta chain features in type 1 diabetes. General study results and limits: Type 1 diabetes patients had VDJ junctions that carried fewer insertions and more deletions.

Germline CDR1 reads LGHNA; CDR2 reads YSLEER. Losses at the gene ends were 4 bases for V and 2 bases for J; bases not matched to a gene: 10. The CDR3 length is 18 residues. Concerning this clone itself: Antigen: not known.

Since all of the isolated RNA was reverse transcribed, expressed TCRB transcripts were what got sequenced. This table comes from immunoSEQ multiplex PCR, and its TCRdb copy is limited to in-frame clones, with some not included. This table has 300,000 to 400,000 clones, approximately 11% appearing once. The sequencing input was naive CD4+ T cells from blood. The chain uses TRBV4-3 and TRBJ2-6; 8 bases match TRBD1. The TCR was taken from a woman under 40 in good health. Written as DNA, the CDR3 is TGCGCCAGCAGCCCCCACGGGACAGGAACCACTGGGGCCAACGTCCTGACTTTC. Its translation: CASSPHGTGTTGANVLTF.